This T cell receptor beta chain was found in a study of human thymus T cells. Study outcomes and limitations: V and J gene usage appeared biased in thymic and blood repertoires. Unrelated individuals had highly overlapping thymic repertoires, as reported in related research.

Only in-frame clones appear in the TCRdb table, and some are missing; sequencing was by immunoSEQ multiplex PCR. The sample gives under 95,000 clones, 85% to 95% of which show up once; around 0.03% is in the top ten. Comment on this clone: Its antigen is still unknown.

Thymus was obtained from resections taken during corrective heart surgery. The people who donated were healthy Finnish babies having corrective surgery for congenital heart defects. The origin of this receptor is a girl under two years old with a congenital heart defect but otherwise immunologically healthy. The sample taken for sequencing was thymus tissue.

The CDR3 protein is CASSWTEHTGELFF. The CDR3 DNA sequence: TGTGCCAGCAGCTGGACAGAACACACCGGGGAGCTGTTTTTT. V and J are TRBV5-6 and TRBJ2-2, with a possible D match to TRBD1 (6 bases). CDR3 length: 14 residues. V lost 3 bases and J lost 3, with 9 bases in between. Germline loops: CDR1 SGHDT, CDR2 YYEEEE.